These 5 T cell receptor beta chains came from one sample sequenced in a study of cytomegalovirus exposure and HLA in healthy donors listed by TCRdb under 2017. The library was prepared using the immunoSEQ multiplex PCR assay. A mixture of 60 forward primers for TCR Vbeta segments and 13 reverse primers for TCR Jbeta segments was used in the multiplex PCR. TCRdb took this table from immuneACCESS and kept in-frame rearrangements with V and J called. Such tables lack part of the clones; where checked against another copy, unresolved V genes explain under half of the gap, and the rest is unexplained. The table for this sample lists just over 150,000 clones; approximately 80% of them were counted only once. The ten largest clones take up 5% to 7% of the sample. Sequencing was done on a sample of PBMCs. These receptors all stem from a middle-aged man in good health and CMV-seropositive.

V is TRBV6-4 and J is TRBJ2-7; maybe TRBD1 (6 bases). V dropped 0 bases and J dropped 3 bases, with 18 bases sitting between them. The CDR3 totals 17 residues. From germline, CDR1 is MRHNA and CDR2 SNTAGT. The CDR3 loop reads CASSDSKRDKAIYEQYF. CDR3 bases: TGTGCCAGCAGTGACTCGAAAAGGGACAAAGCGATCTACGAGCAGTACTTC.

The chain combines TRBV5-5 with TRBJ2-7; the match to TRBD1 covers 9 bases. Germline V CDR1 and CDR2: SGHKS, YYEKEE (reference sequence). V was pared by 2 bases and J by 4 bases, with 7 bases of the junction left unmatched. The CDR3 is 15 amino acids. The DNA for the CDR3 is TGTGCCAGCAGCTTAACGACAGGGGGAAGATACGAGCAGTACTTC. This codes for CASSLTTGGRYEQYF.

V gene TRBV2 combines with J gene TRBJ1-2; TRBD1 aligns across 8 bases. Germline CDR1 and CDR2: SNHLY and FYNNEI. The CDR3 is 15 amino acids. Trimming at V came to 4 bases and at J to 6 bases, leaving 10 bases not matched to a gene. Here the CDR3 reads CASSGVAGGMDGYTF. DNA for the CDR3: TGTGCCAGCAGTGGGGTTGCAGGGGGCATGGATGGCTACACCTTC. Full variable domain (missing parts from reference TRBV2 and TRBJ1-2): EPEVTQTPSHQVTQMGQEVILRCVPISNHLYFYWYRQILGQKVEFLVSFYNNEISEKSEIFDDQFSVERPDGSNFTLKIRSTKLEDSAMYFCASSGVAGGMDGYTFGSGTRLTVV.

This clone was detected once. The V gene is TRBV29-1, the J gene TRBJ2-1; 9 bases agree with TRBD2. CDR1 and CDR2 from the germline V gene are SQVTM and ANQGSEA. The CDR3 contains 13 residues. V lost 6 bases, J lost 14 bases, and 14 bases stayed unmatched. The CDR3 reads CSVTPRLAVREFF. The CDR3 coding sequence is TGCAGCGTGACCCCGCGACTAGCGGTGCGGGAGTTCTTC.

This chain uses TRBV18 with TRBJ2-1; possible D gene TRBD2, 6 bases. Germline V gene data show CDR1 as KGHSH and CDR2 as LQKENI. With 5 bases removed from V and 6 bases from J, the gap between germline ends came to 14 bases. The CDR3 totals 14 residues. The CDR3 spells CASSLAAGFNEQFF. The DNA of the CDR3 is TGTGCCAGCTCATTAGCGGCGGGTTTCAATGAGCAGTTCTTC.